This is a list of T cell receptor beta chains from one sample in a study of T cell responses to AZD1222 COVID-19 vaccine. Sequenced by immunoSEQ multiplex PCR; TCRdb stores in-frame clones only, minus some. The sample consists of roughly 120,000 clones, around 88% of them appearing once. The source material was peripheral blood, sampled on day 0 of AZD1222 vaccination. Receptors originate from an adult in good health. Both conserved end residues are part of each CDR3. The order of the fields is D gene, clone size, J gene, V gene, CDR3 DNA, CDR3 protein. D genes are given only for firm matches. Size is omitted from some rows. Given values are once, few, many or a class for expanded clones.

d_gene: .
abundance: once
j_gene: TRBJ1-3
v_gene: TRBV28
CDR3nt: TGTGCCAGCAGGAGGGGGGGGACCCACAACTCTGGAAACACCATATATTTT
CDR3aa: CASRRGGTHNSGNTIYF

d_gene: TRBD1
abundance: .
j_gene: TRBJ1-4
v_gene: TRBV13
CDR3nt: TGTGCCAGCAGCGCAAGACTACAGGGGAGGAGGAATGAAAAACTGTTTTTT
CDR3aa: CASSARLQGRRNEKLFF

d_gene: .
abundance: .
j_gene: TRBJ2-2
v_gene: TRBV28
CDR3nt: TGTGCCAGCAGTTCAGGGAGGTTGGGCAACACCTGGGAGCTGTTTTTT
CDR3aa: CASSSGRLGNTWELFF

d_gene: .
abundance: .
j_gene: TRBJ1-5
v_gene: TRBV12-3/TRBV12-4
CDR3nt: TGTGCCAGCAGGGGGGACGCCCATGAGCCCCAGCATTTT
CDR3aa: CASRGDAHEPQHF

d_gene: .
abundance: .
j_gene: TRBJ2-3
v_gene: TRBV6-5
CDR3nt: TGTGCCAGCAGTTATGGCGCAGGGGCGTCCACAGATACGCAGTATTTT
CDR3aa: CASSYGAGASTDTQYF

d_gene: .
abundance: few
j_gene: TRBJ1-2
v_gene: TRBV12-5
CDR3nt: TGTGCTAGTGGTGAAACCTATGGCTACACCTTC
CDR3aa: CASGETYGYTF

d_gene: .
abundance: .
j_gene: TRBJ1-2
v_gene: TRBV9
CDR3nt: TGTGCCAGCAGCGTCCAGGGAGCATTTAACTATGGCTACACCTTC
CDR3aa: CASSVQGAFNYGYTF

d_gene: .
abundance: .
j_gene: TRBJ2-7
v_gene: TRBV27
CDR3nt: TGTGCCAGCAGTTTATTTCCCTCGGCGGGGGAGCAGTACTTC
CDR3aa: CASSLFPSAGEQYF

d_gene: .
abundance: .
j_gene: TRBJ2-7
v_gene: TRBV27
CDR3nt: TGTGCCAGCAGTTCATACGTGGACGGATACGAGCAGTACTTC
CDR3aa: CASSSYVDGYEQYF

d_gene: .
abundance: .
j_gene: TRBJ1-5
v_gene: TRBV19
CDR3nt: TGTGCCAGTAGTGTGGGGTTTGATCAGCCCCAGCATTTT
CDR3aa: CASSVGFDQPQHF

d_gene: .
abundance: .
j_gene: TRBJ2-7
v_gene: TRBV5-6
CDR3nt: TGTGCCAGCAGCAAAGGGGCCTCCTACGAGCAGTACTTC
CDR3aa: CASSKGASYEQYF

d_gene: .
abundance: once
j_gene: TRBJ2-1
v_gene: TRBV30
CDR3nt: TGTGCCTGGAGTCAGAGGGAGAGGAATGAGCAGTTCTTC
CDR3aa: CAWSQRERNEQFF

d_gene: .
abundance: .
j_gene: TRBJ1-1
v_gene: TRBV7-2
CDR3nt: TGTGCCAGCAGCGAAGGCATGAACACTGAAGCTTTCTTT
CDR3aa: CASSEGMNTEAFF

d_gene: TRBD2
abundance: .
j_gene: TRBJ2-1
v_gene: TRBV6-6
CDR3nt: TGTGCCAGCAGTCCGATGACTAGCTCCCTTGGGGGGAATGAGCAGTTCTTC
CDR3aa: CASSPMTSSLGGNEQFF

d_gene: .
abundance: .
j_gene: TRBJ1-5
v_gene: TRBV20-1
CDR3nt: TGCAGTGCTAGTCGGCAGGGGACCCCTGGGAATCAGCCCCAGCATTTT
CDR3aa: CSASRQGTPGNQPQHF

d_gene: .
abundance: .
j_gene: TRBJ1-5
v_gene: TRBV18
CDR3nt: TGTGCCAGTCGGGGTGGAAGCAATCAGCCCCAGCATTTT
CDR3aa: CASRGGSNQPQHF

d_gene: TRBD1
abundance: .
j_gene: TRBJ2-5
v_gene: TRBV2
CDR3nt: TGTGCCAGCAGCTCGACAGGGGTGGGAGAGACCCAGTACTTC
CDR3aa: CASSSTGVGETQYF

d_gene: TRBD1
abundance: .
j_gene: TRBJ1-3
v_gene: TRBV7-2
CDR3nt: TGTGCCAGCAGCTCCAGGGGGAATGGAAACACCATATATTTT
CDR3aa: CASSSRGNGNTIYF

d_gene: .
abundance: .
j_gene: TRBJ1-6
v_gene: TRBV10-3
CDR3nt: TGTGCCATCAGGGAGGGGGTAGTGTCTGGTGCCCTCCACTTT
CDR3aa: CAIREGVVSGALHF

d_gene: .
abundance: .
j_gene: TRBJ2-5
v_gene: TRBV6-2/TRBV6-3
CDR3nt: TGTGCCAGCAGTTATGGTAGACAGCAAGAGACCCAGTACTTC
CDR3aa: CASSYGRQQETQYF

d_gene: .
abundance: .
j_gene: TRBJ2-2
v_gene: TRBV7-3
CDR3nt: TGTGCCAGCAGCTTAAATGGGGCTACCGGGGAGCTGTTTTTT
CDR3aa: CASSLNGATGELFF

d_gene: .
abundance: .
j_gene: TRBJ2-7
v_gene: TRBV13
CDR3nt: TGTGCCAGCAGCTTAGAGGGGTGGGACCGATCTTACGAGCAGTACTTC
CDR3aa: CASSLEGWDRSYEQYF

d_gene: TRBD1
abundance: .
j_gene: TRBJ1-5
v_gene: TRBV19
CDR3nt: TGTGCCAGTAGCCACTGGACAGGGGTAAGCAATCAGCCCCAGCATTTT
CDR3aa: CASSHWTGVSNQPQHF

d_gene: TRBD1
abundance: .
j_gene: TRBJ1-4
v_gene: TRBV7-9
CDR3nt: TGTGCCAGCAGGGGGACAGGGAATGATGAAAAACTGTTTTTT
CDR3aa: CASRGTGNDEKLFF

d_gene: .
abundance: .
j_gene: TRBJ2-2
v_gene: TRBV4-1
CDR3nt: TGCGCCAGCAGATACAGGTCCGCCGGGGAGCTGTTTTTT
CDR3aa: CASRYRSAGELFF

d_gene: TRBD2
abundance: .
j_gene: TRBJ2-3
v_gene: TRBV9
CDR3nt: TGTGCCAGCACCCGTGGGACTAGCGTCACAGATACGCAGTATTTT
CDR3aa: CASTRGTSVTDTQYF

d_gene: .
abundance: .
j_gene: TRBJ1-5
v_gene: TRBV2
CDR3nt: TGTGCCAGCAGTGAAGCCGCCGCCAGGTACAATCAGCCCCAGCATTTT
CDR3aa: CASSEAAARYNQPQHF

d_gene: .
abundance: .
j_gene: TRBJ2-6
v_gene: TRBV5-4
CDR3nt: TGTGCCAGCAGCTTGGGATTCGTGAGGGGAGCTGGGGCCAACGTCCTGACTTTC
CDR3aa: CASSLGFVRGAGANVLTF

d_gene: .
abundance: .
j_gene: TRBJ2-7
v_gene: TRBV25-1
CDR3nt: TGTGCCAGCAGTGAATGGGGGGTCCCGCCTCTCGAGCAGTACTTC
CDR3aa: CASSEWGVPPLEQYF

d_gene: TRBD2
abundance: few
j_gene: TRBJ2-1
v_gene: TRBV11-2
CDR3nt: TGTGCCAGCAGCCCAGGGACTAGCGGGAATGAGCAGTTCTTC
CDR3aa: CASSPGTSGNEQFF

d_gene: .
abundance: .
j_gene: TRBJ2-3
v_gene: TRBV5-1
CDR3nt: TGCGCCAGCAGCCCGCCGGGAGATACGCAGTATTTT
CDR3aa: CASSPPGDTQYF

d_gene: .
abundance: .
j_gene: TRBJ1-2
v_gene: TRBV6-5
CDR3nt: TGTGCCAGCAGTTACCAGGACGGTTCTAACTATGGCTACACCTTC
CDR3aa: CASSYQDGSNYGYTF

d_gene: TRBD1
abundance: .
j_gene: TRBJ1-1
v_gene: TRBV3-1/TRBV3-2
CDR3nt: TGTGCCAGCAGCCAATCTAGGACAGGGGCATGGAGAGCTTTCTTT
CDR3aa: CASSQSRTGAWRAFF

d_gene: TRBD2
abundance: .
j_gene: TRBJ2-1
v_gene: TRBV5-1
CDR3nt: TGCGCCAGCAGCTTGGCCCAGCTAGCGGGAGATGAGCAGTTCTTC
CDR3aa: CASSLAQLAGDEQFF

d_gene: .
abundance: few
j_gene: TRBJ2-7
v_gene: TRBV10-1
CDR3nt: TGCGCCAGCAGTGACCACCCCTACGAGCAGTACTTC
CDR3aa: CASSDHPYEQYF

d_gene: TRBD2
abundance: .
j_gene: TRBJ2-1
v_gene: TRBV3-1/TRBV3-2
CDR3nt: TGTGCCAGCAGCCAAGATGCCAGCGGGAGGGAGAGCTCCTACAATGAGCAGTTCTTC
CDR3aa: CASSQDASGRESSYNEQFF

d_gene: .
abundance: .
j_gene: TRBJ1-2
v_gene: TRBV19
CDR3nt: TGTGCCAGTAGTACCTCATTCTATGGCTACACCTTC
CDR3aa: CASSTSFYGYTF

d_gene: .
abundance: .
j_gene: TRBJ1-1
v_gene: TRBV7-2
CDR3nt: TGTGCCAGCAGCTTAGCCCCTGGAGGTCCCACTGAAGCTTTCTTT
CDR3aa: CASSLAPGGPTEAFF

d_gene: TRBD2
abundance: .
j_gene: TRBJ2-7
v_gene: TRBV19
CDR3nt: TGTGCCAGTAGTCGCATCGCGGCGGGAGGGCCCATCGAGCAGTACTTC
CDR3aa: CASSRIAAGGPIEQYF

d_gene: .
abundance: .
j_gene: TRBJ2-1
v_gene: TRBV12-3/TRBV12-4
CDR3nt: TGTGCCAGCAGTTTACTGGCGTCCCATGAGCAGTTCTTC
CDR3aa: CASSLLASHEQFF

d_gene: TRBD1
abundance: few
j_gene: TRBJ1-2
v_gene: TRBV7-9
CDR3nt: TGTGCCAGCAGCTTAAGGGACAGGGACTGGGACTATGGCTACACCTTC
CDR3aa: CASSLRDRDWDYGYTF

d_gene: .
abundance: .
j_gene: TRBJ1-6
v_gene: TRBV15
CDR3nt: TGTGCCACCGGTTCAGGGCTCGGGGAAGGGGAGGATAATTCACCCCTCCACTTT
CDR3aa: CATGSGLGEGEDNSPLHF

d_gene: TRBD1
abundance: .
j_gene: TRBJ1-2
v_gene: TRBV2
CDR3nt: TGTGCCAGCAGTGGGACAGGGGATGGCTACACCTTC
CDR3aa: CASSGTGDGYTF

d_gene: .
abundance: .
j_gene: TRBJ2-7
v_gene: TRBV28
CDR3nt: TGTGCCAGCAGTTTAGTGGACCTTTACGAGCAGTACTTC
CDR3aa: CASSLVDLYEQYF

d_gene: TRBD1
abundance: .
j_gene: TRBJ2-7
v_gene: TRBV6-2/TRBV6-3
CDR3nt: TGTGCCAGCAGTTACGGACAGGGGTTTCGTTACGAGCAGTACTTC
CDR3aa: CASSYGQGFRYEQYF

d_gene: TRBD2
abundance: .
j_gene: TRBJ2-7
v_gene: TRBV13
CDR3nt: TGTGCCAGCAGGGTACGACTAGCGGGGAGCTACGAGCAGTACTTC
CDR3aa: CASRVRLAGSYEQYF

d_gene: .
abundance: once
j_gene: TRBJ1-1
v_gene: TRBV5-1
CDR3nt: TGCGCCAGCAGCTTGGACTCCGGGTATTACACTGAAGCTTTCTTT
CDR3aa: CASSLDSGYYTEAFF

d_gene: TRBD1
abundance: .
j_gene: TRBJ2-7
v_gene: TRBV4-1
CDR3nt: TGCGCCAGCAGCCAAGGACAGGGAGTGACCTACGAGCAGTACTTC
CDR3aa: CASSQGQGVTYEQYF

d_gene: TRBD1
abundance: .
j_gene: TRBJ1-6
v_gene: TRBV7-3
CDR3nt: TGTGCCAGCAGCTCCGGACAGGGCGTCTCTTCACCCCTCCACTTT
CDR3aa: CASSSGQGVSSPLHF

d_gene: TRBD1
abundance: .
j_gene: TRBJ1-4
v_gene: TRBV2
CDR3nt: TGTGCCAGCAGTGAATCCAACCGGGACAGGGGACGGTATAATGAAAAACTGTTTTTT
CDR3aa: CASSESNRDRGRYNEKLFF

d_gene: TRBD1
abundance: .
j_gene: TRBJ2-5
v_gene: TRBV5-1
CDR3nt: TGCGCCAGCAGCTCAACAGGGGGCTTAGAGACCCAGTACTTC
CDR3aa: CASSSTGGLETQYF

d_gene: .
abundance: .
j_gene: TRBJ2-7
v_gene: TRBV12-3/TRBV12-4
CDR3nt: TGTGCCAGCAGTTTTACCGGGGTTGGAGAGCAGTACTTC
CDR3aa: CASSFTGVGEQYF

d_gene: .
abundance: .
j_gene: TRBJ2-7
v_gene: TRBV5-4
CDR3nt: TGTGCCAGCAGCACAAACGCGGGCGGAGCGGTGCTAAGTGGAGAGCAGTACTTC
CDR3aa: CASSTNAGGAVLSGEQYF

d_gene: .
abundance: .
j_gene: TRBJ2-7
v_gene: TRBV7-9
CDR3nt: TGTGCCAGCAGCTTAGACCCGAACGAGCAGTACTTC
CDR3aa: CASSLDPNEQYF

d_gene: .
abundance: few
j_gene: TRBJ1-1
v_gene: TRBV11-2
CDR3nt: TGTGCCAGCAGCCCCTATACAGCAAGTGAAGCTTTCTTT
CDR3aa: CASSPYTASEAFF

d_gene: TRBD1
abundance: .
j_gene: TRBJ2-1
v_gene: TRBV6-2/TRBV6-3
CDR3nt: TGTGCCAGCAGCGCGACAGGGATACCAAGCTCCTACAATGAGCAGTTCTTC
CDR3aa: CASSATGIPSSYNEQFF

d_gene: TRBD2
abundance: .
j_gene: TRBJ2-3
v_gene: TRBV20-1
CDR3nt: TGCAGTGTCCGGGGGGGAGCTGCGCAGTATTTT
CDR3aa: CSVRGGAAQYF